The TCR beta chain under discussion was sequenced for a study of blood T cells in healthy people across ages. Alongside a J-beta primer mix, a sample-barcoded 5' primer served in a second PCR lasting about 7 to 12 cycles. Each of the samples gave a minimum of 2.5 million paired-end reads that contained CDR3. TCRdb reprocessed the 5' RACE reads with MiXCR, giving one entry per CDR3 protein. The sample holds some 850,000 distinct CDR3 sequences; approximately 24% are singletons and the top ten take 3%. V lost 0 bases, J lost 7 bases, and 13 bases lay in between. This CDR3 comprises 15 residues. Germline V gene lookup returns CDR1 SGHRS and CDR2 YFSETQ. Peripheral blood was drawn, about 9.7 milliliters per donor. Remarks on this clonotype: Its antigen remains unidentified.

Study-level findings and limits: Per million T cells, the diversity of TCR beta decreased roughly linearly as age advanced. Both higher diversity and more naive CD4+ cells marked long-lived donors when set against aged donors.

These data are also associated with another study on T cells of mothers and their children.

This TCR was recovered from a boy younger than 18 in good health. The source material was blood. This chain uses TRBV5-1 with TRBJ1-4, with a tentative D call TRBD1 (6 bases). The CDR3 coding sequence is TGCGCCAGCAGCTTGGAGGGGGACTATGCTGAAAAACTGTTTTTT. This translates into CASSLEGDYAEKLFF.